Listed here are 19 T cell receptor beta chains from one sample, sequenced in a study of T cell responses to AZD1222 COVID-19 vaccine. TCRdb's copy holds only in-frame clones and misses some; the assay was immunoSEQ multiplex PCR. The profile shows 90,000 to 150,000 clones, around 90% of them singletons. The material was peripheral blood, obtained on day 0 of AZD1222 vaccination. The receptors here all came from an adult in good health.

This chain joins TRBV30 and TRBJ2-2; D gene ambiguous. The ends were cut back, 0 bases at V and 5 bases at J, with 16 bases in the middle. Per germline, CDR1 GTSNPN and CDR2 SVGIG (reference sequence). CDR3 size: 16 residues. The CDR3 sequence: CAWSVQRTSRTGELFF. The CDR3 nucleotides read TGTGCCTGGAGTGTACAGAGGACCTCGAGGACCGGGGAGCTGTTTTTT. Full variable domain (outside the CDR3, taken from reference TRBV30 and TRBJ2-2): SQTIHQWPATLVQPVGSPLSLECTVEGTSNPNLYWYRQAAGRGLQLLFYSVGIGQISSEVPQNLSASRPQDRQFILSSKKLLLSDSGFYLCAWSVQRTSRTGELFFGEGSRLTVL.

The chain is built from TRBV9 and TRBJ2-7; the D gene is possibly TRBD1 (6 bases). The CDR3 is made up of 15 amino acids. Germline CDR1 reads SGDLS; CDR2 reads YYNGEE. Trimming removed 0 bases from V and 2 bases from J, with 12 bases in between. The CDR3 nucleotides read TGTGCCAGCAGCGTAGGGGGACATGGGGCCTACGAGCAGTACTTC. Residues: CASSVGGHGAYEQYF.

In nucleotides, the CDR3 is TGTGCCAGCAGTGAATATCTAGCGGACACCTACGAGCAGTACTTC. This sequence encodes CASSEYLADTYEQYF. The chain has TRBV2 and TRBJ2-7, with 7 bases identical to TRBD2. Per the germline V gene, CDR1 is SNHLY and CDR2 is FYNNEI. The CDR3 consists of 15 residues. Germline trimming cut 2 bases from V and 2 bases from J; bases unmatched to any gene: 6. Full variable domain (rest looked up from reference TRBV2 and TRBJ2-7): EPEVTQTPSHQVTQMGQEVILRCVPISNHLYFYWYRQILGQKVEFLVSFYNNEISEKSEIFDDQFSVERPDGSNFTLKIRSTKLEDSAMYFCASSEYLADTYEQYFGPGTRLTVT.

This clone was counted a single time. The chain is built from TRBV30 and TRBJ1-1; D is unclear. Germline CDR1 GTSNPN, CDR2 SVGIG (reference sequence). V was trimmed by 2 bases and J by 4 bases, leaving 11 bases between them. This CDR3 contains 13 residues. The chain's CDR3 is CAWSWEQSTEAFF. CDR3 nucleotides: TGTGCCTGGAGTTGGGAACAGAGCACTGAAGCTTTCTTT.

The rearrangement links TRBV25-1 to TRBJ1-6, with 8 nucleotides matching TRBD1. The CDR3 has 15 amino acids. V gave up 4 bases and J gave up 5 bases; unmatched junction bases: 4. CDR1 and CDR2 from the germline V gene are MGHDK and SYGVNS. CDR3 loop: CASSADRGNNSPLHF. The CDR3 DNA follows: TGTGCCAGCAGTGCCGACAGGGGTAATAATTCACCCCTCCACTTT.

The chain links TRBV10-1 to TRBJ2-3; D perhaps matches TRBD1 (6 bases). There are 15 residues in the CDR3. V was trimmed by 3 bases and J by 7 bases, leaving 17 bases between them. Germline V gene lookup returns CDR1 WNHNN and CDR2 SYGVQD (reference sequence). The CDR3 is CASSDYPGTPNTQYF. The CDR3 DNA follows: TGCGCCAGCAGTGACTACCCCGGGACACCTAATACGCAGTATTTT.

The gene calls are TRBV28 and TRBJ1-2; 7 nucleotides align to TRBD1. CDR3 length equals 17 residues. The V gene's germline CDR1 is MDHEN and CDR2 SYDVKM. Germline trimming cut 1 base from V and 8 bases from J; bases unmatched to any gene: 16. CDR3: CASSLFEGASYLQGYTF. CDR3 sequence (DNA): TGTGCCAGCAGTTTATTCGAGGGGGCGTCGTACTTACAGGGCTACACCTTC.

The chain uses TRBV20-1 and TRBJ2-1; 8 bases map to TRBD1. V dropped 3 bases and J dropped 6; count of bases not matched to a gene: 13. Germline CDR1 is DFQATT and CDR2 is SNEGSKA (reference sequence). This CDR3 is 16 amino acids long. CDR3 region: CSASGSRTGSSNEQFF. The CDR3 nucleotides are TGCAGTGCTAGTGGCAGTAGGACAGGGAGTTCCAATGAGCAGTTCTTC.

The V call is TRBV5-1, the J call TRBJ2-6; a possible D gene is TRBD1 (5 bases). The CDR3 has 15 amino acids. Germline V CDR1 and CDR2: SGHRS, YFSETQ. Trimming took off 5 bases at V and 0 bases at J, with 9 bases between the two ends. The DNA for the CDR3 is TGCGCCAGCAGTGAAGGGGCCTCTGGGGCCAACGTCCTGACTTTC. This gives the protein CASSEGASGANVLTF.

The chain recombines TRBV2 with TRBJ1-4; D ambiguous. The CDR3 has 14 amino acids. With 1 base removed from V and 7 bases from J, the gap between germline ends came to 10 bases. Germline CDR1 is SNHLY and CDR2 is FYNNEI. CDR3 residues: CASSEDLYGEKLFF. The CDR3, as DNA: TGTGCCAGCAGTGAAGACCTGTACGGTGAAAAACTGTTTTTT. Full variable domain (remainder filled in from reference TRBV2 and TRBJ1-4): EPEVTQTPSHQVTQMGQEVILRCVPISNHLYFYWYRQILGQKVEFLVSFYNNEISEKSEIFDDQFSVERPDGSNFTLKIRSTKLEDSAMYFCASSEDLYGEKLFFGSGTQLSVL.

This clone was counted between two and nine times. J is TRBJ2-5 and V is TRBV2, with 11 bases aligning to TRBD1. Trimming removed 7 bases from V and 5 bases from J; junction bases left unmatched: 6. The CDR3 covers 14 residues. Germline assignment: CDR1 SNHLY and CDR2 FYNNEI. CDR3 in DNA: TGTGCCAGCACGGACAGGGGGCGTCAGGAGACCCAGTACTTC. This encodes CASTDRGRQETQYF.

This clone was detected once. The rearrangement joins TRBV5-1 to TRBJ2-7; D is unresolved. Trimming took off 1 base at V and 2 bases at J, with 7 bases between the two ends. The CDR3 spans 13 residues. Germline V gene sequence: CDR1 SGHRS, CDR2 YFSETQ. The CDR3 DNA reads as TGCGCCAGCAGCTTGAGGCAGACCTACGAGCAGTACTTC. It is translated as CASSLRQTYEQYF.

As for this clone: One junction end disagrees with the germline gene, perhaps due to a read error. V and J are TRBV7-9 and TRBJ2-6; 9 positions match TRBD1. Germline CDR1 and CDR2: SEHNR and FQNEAQ (reference sequence). The CDR3 extends over 17 amino acids. CDR3 nucleotide sequence: TGTGCCAGCAGACAGGACAGGGGCAACTCTGGGGCCAACGCCCTGACTTTC. It codes for CASRQDRGNSGANALTF.

The chain uses TRBV2 and TRBJ2-7; 7 positions match TRBD1. The CDR3 sequence is 13 residues long. V dropped 5 bases and J dropped 7; count of bases not matched to a gene: 8. Per germline, CDR1 SNHLY and CDR2 FYNNEI. The CDR3 bases are TGTGCCAGCAGTATAACAGGGGTGGGGGAGCAGTACTTC. Translated, it gives CASSITGVGEQYF. Variable domain in full (rest from reference TRBV2 and TRBJ2-7): EPEVTQTPSHQVTQMGQEVILRCVPISNHLYFYWYRQILGQKVEFLVSFYNNEISEKSEIFDDQFSVERPDGSNFTLKIRSTKLEDSAMYFCASSITGVGEQYFGPGTRLTVT.

This clone was seen just once. The chain is built from TRBV19 and TRBJ1-3; D is undetermined. The CDR3 consists of 15 residues. The germline V gene has CDR1 LNHDA and CDR2 SQIVND (reference sequence). V lost 5 bases to trimming and J lost 2 bases, with 13 bases between them. This CDR3 is CASSLPGLTGNTIYF. The CDR3 DNA reads as TGTGCCAGTAGTCTTCCAGGTCTAACTGGAAACACCATATATTTT.

The rearrangement links TRBV5-1 to TRBJ2-7; D may be TRBD1 (5 bases). CDR3 length: 13 amino acids. Germline V gene data show CDR1 as SGHRS and CDR2 as YFSETQ. V was cut by 0 bases and J by 6 bases, with 10 bases left in between. The CDR3 reads CASSLVQGFEQYF. The CDR3 DNA is TGCGCCAGCAGCTTGGTCCAGGGTTTCGAGCAGTACTTC.

The chain couples TRBV29-1 to TRBJ2-2; unclear D gene. The germline CDR1 and CDR2 sequences are SQVTM and ANQGSEA. V was pared by 2 bases and J by 1 base, with 8 bases between. The CDR3 is 14 amino acids. The CDR3 DNA is TGCAGCGTTGAAAGCGTCTTGAACACCGGGGAGCTGTTTTTT. It translates to CSVESVLNTGELFF.

The chain has TRBV30 and TRBJ1-1; D is perhaps TRBD1 (6 bases). The V end was cut by 0 bases, the J end by 3 bases, with 14 bases between. Germline loops: CDR1 GTSNPN, CDR2 SVGIG (reference sequence). The CDR3 is 15 residues long. CDR3 nucleotide sequence: TGTGCCTGGAGTGTACTGGGCAGGGGAGACACTGAAGCTTTCTTT. Its protein product is CAWSVLGRGDTEAFF.

This chain uses TRBV6-2 or TRBV6-3 with TRBJ2-3; the D gene is possibly TRBD2 (6 bases). The V gene's germline CDR1 is MNHEY and CDR2 SVGEGT. The CDR3 contains 14 residues. V lost 0 bases to trimming and J lost 2 bases, with 6 bases between them. This chain's CDR3 is CASSYSLATDTQYF. The DNA of the CDR3 is TGTGCCAGCAGTTACTCACTAGCCACAGATACGCAGTATTTT.